The clone carrying this TCR beta chain was counted between two and nine times. The antigen is unknown. This specimen belongs to a study of cytomegalovirus exposure and HLA in healthy donors. General observations from the study: Using the classifier, cytomegalovirus status was reportedly diagnosed with high specificity and sensitivity. TCR beta chains numbering 164 were designated cytomegalovirus-associated.

The primer mix had 60 Vbeta and 13 Jbeta primers. The protocol was immunoSEQ multiplex PCR, while the TCRdb copy is restricted to in-frame clones and leaves out a portion. The sample lists roughly 71,000 clones, roughly two thirds occurring once. Likely unrecorded immune exposures existed in these nominally healthy donors. V gave up 2 bases and J gave up 6 bases, with 11 bases separating them. This CDR3 has 13 amino acids. Germline V CDR1 and CDR2: MNHNS, SASEGT. Sequencing used PBMCs. This chain uses TRBV6-1 with TRBJ2-7; maybe TRBD1 (7 bases). The receptor was isolated from a man aged 25 to 40 in good health and CMV-seronegative. The DNA of the CDR3 is TGTGCCAGCAGTGAATGGCAGGGGGGCGAGCAGTACTTC. It is translated as CASSEWQGGEQYF.